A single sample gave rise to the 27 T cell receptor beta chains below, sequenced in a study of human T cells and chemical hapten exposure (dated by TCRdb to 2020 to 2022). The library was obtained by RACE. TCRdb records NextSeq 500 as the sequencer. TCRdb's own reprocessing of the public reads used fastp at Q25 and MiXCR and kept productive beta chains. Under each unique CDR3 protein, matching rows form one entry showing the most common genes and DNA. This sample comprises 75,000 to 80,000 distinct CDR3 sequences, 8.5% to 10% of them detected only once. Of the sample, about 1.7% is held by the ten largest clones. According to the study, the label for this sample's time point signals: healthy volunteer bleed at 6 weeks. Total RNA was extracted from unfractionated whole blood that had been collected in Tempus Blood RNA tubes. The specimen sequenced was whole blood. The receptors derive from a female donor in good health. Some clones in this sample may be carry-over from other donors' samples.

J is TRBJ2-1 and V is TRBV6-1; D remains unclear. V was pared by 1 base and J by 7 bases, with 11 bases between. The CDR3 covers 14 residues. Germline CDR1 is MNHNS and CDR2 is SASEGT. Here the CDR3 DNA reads TGTGCCAGCAGTGAAGAGGGCAGTCCGAATGAGCAGTTCTTC. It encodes CASSEEGSPNEQFF.

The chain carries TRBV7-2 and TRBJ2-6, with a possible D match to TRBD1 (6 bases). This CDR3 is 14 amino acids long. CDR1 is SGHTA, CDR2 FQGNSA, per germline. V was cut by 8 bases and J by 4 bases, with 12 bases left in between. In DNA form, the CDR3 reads TGTGCCAGCGGTTCAGGGGCCGGGGCCAACGTCCTGACTTTC. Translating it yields CASGSGAGANVLTF.

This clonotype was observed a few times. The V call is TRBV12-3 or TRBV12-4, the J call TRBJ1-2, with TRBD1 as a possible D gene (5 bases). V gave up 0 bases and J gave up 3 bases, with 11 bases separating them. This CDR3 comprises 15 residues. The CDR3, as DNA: TGTGCCAGCAGTTTAGCCGGGGGGGGATACTATGGCTACACCTTC. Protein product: CASSLAGGGYYGYTF.

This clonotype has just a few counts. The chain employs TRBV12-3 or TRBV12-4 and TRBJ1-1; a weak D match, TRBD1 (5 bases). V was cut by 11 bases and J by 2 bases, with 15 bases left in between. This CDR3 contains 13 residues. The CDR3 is CAVGTLINTEAFF. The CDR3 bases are TGTGCCGTTGGGACCCTAATAAACACTGAAGCTTTCTTT.

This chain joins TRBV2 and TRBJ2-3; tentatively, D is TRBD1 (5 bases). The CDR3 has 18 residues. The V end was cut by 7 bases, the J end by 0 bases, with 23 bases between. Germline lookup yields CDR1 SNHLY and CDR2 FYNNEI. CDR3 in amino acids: CASTDPRWGSFSTDTQYF. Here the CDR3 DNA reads TGTGCCAGCACCGACCCCCGATGGGGCAGTTTTAGCACAGATACGCAGTATTTT. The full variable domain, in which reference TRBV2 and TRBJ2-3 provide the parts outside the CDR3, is EPEVTQTPSHQVTQMGQEVILRCVPISNHLYFYWYRQILGQKVEFLVSFYNNEISEKSEIFDDQFSVERPDGSNFTLKIRSTKLEDSAMYFCASTDPRWGSFSTDTQYFGPGTRLTVL.

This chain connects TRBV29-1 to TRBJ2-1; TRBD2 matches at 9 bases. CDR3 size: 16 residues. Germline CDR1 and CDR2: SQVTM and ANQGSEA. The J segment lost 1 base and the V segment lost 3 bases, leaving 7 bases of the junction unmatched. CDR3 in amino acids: CSVDFSGGGSYNEQFF. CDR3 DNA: TGCAGCGTTGATTTTAGCGGGGGTGGTTCCTACAATGAGCAGTTCTTC.

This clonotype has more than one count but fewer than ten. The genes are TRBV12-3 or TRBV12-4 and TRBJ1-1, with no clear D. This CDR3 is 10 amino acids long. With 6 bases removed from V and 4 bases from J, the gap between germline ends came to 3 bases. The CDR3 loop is CASRRTEAFF. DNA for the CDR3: TGTGCCAGCAGACGCACTGAAGCTTTCTTT.

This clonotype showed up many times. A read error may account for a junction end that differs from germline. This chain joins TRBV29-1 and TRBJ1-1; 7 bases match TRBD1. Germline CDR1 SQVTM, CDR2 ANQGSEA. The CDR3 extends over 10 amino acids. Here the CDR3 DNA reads TGCAGCGAGACGGACAGGCTTCCCCCCTTT. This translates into CSETDRLPPF.

CDR3 amino acids: CASTLGQGTYTEAFF. The CDR3 DNA reads TGTGCCAGCACCCTGGGCCAGGGGACCTACACTGAAGCTTTCTTT. The V and J genes are TRBV12-3 or TRBV12-4 and TRBJ1-1; the D gene is possibly TRBD1 (6 bases). The CDR3 is 15 amino acids. V lost 7 bases and J 3 bases, leaving 18 bases between the germline ends.

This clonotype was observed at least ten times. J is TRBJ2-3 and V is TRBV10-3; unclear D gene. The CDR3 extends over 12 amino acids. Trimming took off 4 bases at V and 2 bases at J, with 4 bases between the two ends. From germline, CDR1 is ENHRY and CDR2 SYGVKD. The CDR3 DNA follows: TGTGCCATCAGTGCCTACACAGATACGCAGTATTTT. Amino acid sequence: CAISAYTDTQYF.

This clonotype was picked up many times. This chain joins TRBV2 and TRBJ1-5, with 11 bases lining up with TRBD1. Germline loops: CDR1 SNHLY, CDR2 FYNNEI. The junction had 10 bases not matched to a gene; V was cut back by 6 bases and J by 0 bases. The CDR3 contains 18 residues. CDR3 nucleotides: TGTGCCAGCAGGGTAGGGACAGGGGGGGCATATAGCAATCAGCCCCAGCATTTT. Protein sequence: CASRVGTGGAYSNQPQHF.

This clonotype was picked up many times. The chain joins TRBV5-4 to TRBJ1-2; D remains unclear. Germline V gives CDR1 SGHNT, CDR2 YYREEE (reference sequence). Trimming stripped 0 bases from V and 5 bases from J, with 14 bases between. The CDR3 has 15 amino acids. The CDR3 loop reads CASSLVGRDPYGYTF. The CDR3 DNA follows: TGTGCCAGCAGCTTGGTTGGACGGGATCCTTATGGCTACACCTTC.

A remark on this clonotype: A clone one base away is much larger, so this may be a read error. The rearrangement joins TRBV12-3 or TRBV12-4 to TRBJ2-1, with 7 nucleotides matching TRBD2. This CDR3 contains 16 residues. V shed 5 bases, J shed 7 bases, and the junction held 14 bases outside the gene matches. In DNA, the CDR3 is TGTGCCAGCAGTGAAGTCCGGGGGGTTCTCTGTAATGAGCAGTTCTTC. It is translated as CASSEVRGVLCNEQFF.

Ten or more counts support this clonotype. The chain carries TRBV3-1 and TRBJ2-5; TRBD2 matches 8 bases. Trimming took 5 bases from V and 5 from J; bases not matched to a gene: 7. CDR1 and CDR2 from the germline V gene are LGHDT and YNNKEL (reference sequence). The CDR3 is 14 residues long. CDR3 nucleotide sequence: TGTGCCAGCAGCTTCCGGGGGGGGGCCGAGACCCAGTACTTC. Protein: CASSFRGGAETQYF.

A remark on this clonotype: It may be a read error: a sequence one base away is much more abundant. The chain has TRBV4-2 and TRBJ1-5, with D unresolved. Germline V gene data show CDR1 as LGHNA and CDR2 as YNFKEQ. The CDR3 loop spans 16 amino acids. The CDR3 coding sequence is TGTGCCAGCAGCCCCTACGCGACAAGGAGCAATCAGCCCCAGAATTTT. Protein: CASSPYATRSNQPQNF.

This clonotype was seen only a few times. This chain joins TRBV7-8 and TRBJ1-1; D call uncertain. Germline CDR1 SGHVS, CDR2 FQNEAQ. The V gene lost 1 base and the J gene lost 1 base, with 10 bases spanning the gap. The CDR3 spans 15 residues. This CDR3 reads CASSLVWRENTEAFF. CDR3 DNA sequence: TGTGCCAGCAGCTTAGTATGGAGGGAGAACACTGAAGCTTTCTTT.

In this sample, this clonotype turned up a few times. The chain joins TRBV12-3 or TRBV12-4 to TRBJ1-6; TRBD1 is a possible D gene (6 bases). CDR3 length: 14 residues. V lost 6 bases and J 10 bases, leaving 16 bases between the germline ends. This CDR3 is CASSPTRGTSPLHF. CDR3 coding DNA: TGTGCCAGCAGCCCAACCAGGGGAACCTCACCCCTCCACTTT.

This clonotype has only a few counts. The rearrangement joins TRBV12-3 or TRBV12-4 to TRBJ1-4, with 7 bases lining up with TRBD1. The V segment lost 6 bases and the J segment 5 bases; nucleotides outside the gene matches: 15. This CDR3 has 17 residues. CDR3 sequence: CASSSDTYGTANEKLFF. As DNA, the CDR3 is TGTGCCAGCAGCTCAGACACATACGGGACAGCGAATGAAAAACTGTTTTTT.

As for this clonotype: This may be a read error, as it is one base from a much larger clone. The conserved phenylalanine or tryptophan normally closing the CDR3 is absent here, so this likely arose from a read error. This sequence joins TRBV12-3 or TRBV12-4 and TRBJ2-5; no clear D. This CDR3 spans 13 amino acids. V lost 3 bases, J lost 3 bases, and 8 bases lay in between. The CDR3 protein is CASSFRRKETQYS. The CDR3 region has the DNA TGTGCCAGCAGTTTCCGGCGGAAAGAGACCCAGTACTCC.

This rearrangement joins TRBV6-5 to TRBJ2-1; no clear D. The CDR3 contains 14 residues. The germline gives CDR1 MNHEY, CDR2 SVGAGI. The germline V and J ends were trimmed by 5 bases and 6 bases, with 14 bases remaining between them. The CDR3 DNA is TGTGCCAGCAGTACCCGTATATCCCCCAATGAGCAGTTCTTC. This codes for CASSTRISPNEQFF.

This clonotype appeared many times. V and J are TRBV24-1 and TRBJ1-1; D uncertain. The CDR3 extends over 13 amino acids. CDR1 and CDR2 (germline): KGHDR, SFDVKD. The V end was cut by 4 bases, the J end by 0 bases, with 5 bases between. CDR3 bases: TGTGCCACCAGTGACAGCTTGAACACTGAAGCTTTCTTT. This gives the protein CATSDSLNTEAFF.

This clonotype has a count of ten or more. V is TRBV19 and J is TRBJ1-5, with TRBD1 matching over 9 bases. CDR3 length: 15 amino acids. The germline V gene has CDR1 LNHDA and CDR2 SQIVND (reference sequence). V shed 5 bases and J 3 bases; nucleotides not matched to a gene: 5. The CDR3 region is CASSLRTGANQPQHF. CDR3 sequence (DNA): TGTGCCAGTAGTCTTAGGACAGGGGCCAATCAGCCCCAGCATTTT.

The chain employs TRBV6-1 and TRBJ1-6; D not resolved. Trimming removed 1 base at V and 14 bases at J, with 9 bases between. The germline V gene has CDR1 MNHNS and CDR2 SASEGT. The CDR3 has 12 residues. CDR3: CASSEGRRTLHF. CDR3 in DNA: TGTGCCAGCAGTGAAGGTCGGAGGACCCTCCACTTT.

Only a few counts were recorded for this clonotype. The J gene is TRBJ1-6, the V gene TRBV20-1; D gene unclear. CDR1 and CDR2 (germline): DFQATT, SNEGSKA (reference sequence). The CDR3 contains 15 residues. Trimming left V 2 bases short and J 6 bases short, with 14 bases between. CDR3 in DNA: TGCAGTGCTAGACCGACATTTGGGCGTAATTCACCCCTCCACTTT. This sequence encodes CSARPTFGRNSPLHF.

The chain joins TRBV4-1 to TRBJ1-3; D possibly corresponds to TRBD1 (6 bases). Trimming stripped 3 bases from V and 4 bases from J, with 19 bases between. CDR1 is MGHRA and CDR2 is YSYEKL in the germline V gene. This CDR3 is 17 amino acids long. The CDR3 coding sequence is TGCGCCAGCAGCCAGGGGCACGGGGGCTTTTCCGGAAACACCATATATTTT. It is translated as CASSQGHGGFSGNTIYF.

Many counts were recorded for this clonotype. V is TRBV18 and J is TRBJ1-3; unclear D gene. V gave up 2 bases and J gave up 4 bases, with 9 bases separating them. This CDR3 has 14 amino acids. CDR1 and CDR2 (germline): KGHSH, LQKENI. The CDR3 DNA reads TGTGCCAGCTCACCAGGGATTCCCGGAAACACCATATATTTT. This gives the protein CASSPGIPGNTIYF.

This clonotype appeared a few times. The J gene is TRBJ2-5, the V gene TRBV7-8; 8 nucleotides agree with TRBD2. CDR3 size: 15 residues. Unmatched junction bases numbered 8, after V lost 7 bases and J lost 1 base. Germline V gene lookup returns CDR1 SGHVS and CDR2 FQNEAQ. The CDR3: CASTPRGGGQETQYF. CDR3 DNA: TGTGCCAGCACCCCTCGGGGGGGCGGCCAAGAGACCCAGTACTTC.